The rows below give T cell receptor beta chains drawn from one sample of a study of identical twins. TCRdb itself ran the 5' RACE reads through MiXCR, one entry per CDR3 protein. The sample records about 220,000 distinct CDR3 sequences, approximately 8.3% being singletons. The sample also formed part of further work on yellow fever vaccine responses in identical twins.

Sequenced sample: memory (CD45RO+) T cells sorted from blood. Receptors originate from a woman aged 18-29 years in good health. Each CDR3 is given with its conserved first and last residue. Each record gives: CDR3 protein, CDR3 DNA, V gene, clone size, J gene, D gene. A D gene is named only where the DNA matches it firmly. Clone size appears in some rows only: once, few, many, or a class for an expanded clone.

CDR3: CASSIRQETQYF
DNA: TGTGCCAGTAGTATACGTCAGGAGACCCAGTACTTC
V: TRBV19
size: few
J: TRBJ2-5
D: -

CDR3: CASSLPVGVTDTQYF
DNA: TGTGCCAGCAGTCTCCCCGTCGGGGTCACAGATACGCAGTATTTT
V: TRBV28
size: -
J: TRBJ2-3
D: -

CDR3: CASSGSAGRVYEQYF
DNA: TGTGCCAGCAGTGGGTCAGCGGGTAGAGTGTACGAGCAGTACTTC
V: TRBV2
size: -
J: TRBJ2-7
D: -

CDR3: CSVDTGGYEQYF
DNA: TGCAGCGTGGATACAGGTGGCTACGAGCAGTACTTC
V: TRBV29-1
size: many
J: TRBJ2-7
D: -

CDR3: CASSQVSGQGSGELFF
DNA: TGCGCCAGCAGCCAAGTCTCTGGACAGGGGTCCGGGGAGCTGTTTTTT
V: TRBV4-3
size: -
J: TRBJ2-2
D: TRBD1

CDR3: CASSATGTGNNQPQHF
DNA: TGTGCCAGCAGCGCAACCGGGACAGGGAACAATCAGCCCCAGCATTTT
V: TRBV7-8
size: -
J: TRBJ1-5
D: TRBD1

CDR3: CAWRDRGGYTF
DNA: TGTGCCTGGAGGGACAGGGGCGGCTACACCTTC
V: TRBV30
size: -
J: TRBJ1-2
D: TRBD1

CDR3: CASSTSGRSYEQYF
DNA: TGTGCCAGCAGCACTAGCGGGAGGTCCTACGAGCAGTACTTC
V: TRBV5-6
size: few
J: TRBJ2-7
D: TRBD2

CDR3: CSANSGGASYNEQFF
DNA: TGCAGTGCCAATAGCGGGGGGGCGTCCTACAATGAGCAGTTCTTC
V: TRBV20-1
size: few
J: TRBJ2-1
D: TRBD2

CDR3: CSAREDTNTEAFF
DNA: TGCAGTGCTAGGGAGGACACGAACACTGAAGCTTTCTTT
V: TRBV20-1
size: -
J: TRBJ1-1
D: -

CDR3: CASSLAEGTARDEQFF
DNA: TGCGCCAGCAGCTTGGCCGAGGGGACGGCCCGGGATGAGCAGTTCTTC
V: TRBV5-1
size: many
J: TRBJ2-1
D: -

CDR3: CASSLPHADEQFF
DNA: TGTGCCAGCAGCTTGCCCCATGCGGATGAGCAGTTCTTC
V: TRBV5-4
size: -
J: TRBJ2-1
D: -

CDR3: CSALDLRSEQFF
DNA: TGCAGTGCTCTCGATCTACGGAGTGAGCAGTTCTTC
V: TRBV20-1
size: -
J: TRBJ2-1
D: -

CDR3: CASSPQEGGRTEAFF
DNA: TGCGCCAGCAGCCCGCAAGAGGGGGGAAGGACTGAAGCTTTCTTT
V: TRBV5-1
size: few
J: TRBJ1-1
D: -

CDR3: CASSTTGKANEKLFF
DNA: TGTGCCAGCAGTACAACAGGGAAAGCAAATGAAAAACTGTTTTTT
V: TRBV28
size: few
J: TRBJ1-4
D: -

CDR3: CAISDPGTSGGTDTQYF
DNA: TGTGCCATCAGTGACCCTGGGACTAGCGGTGGGACAGATACGCAGTATTTT
V: TRBV10-3
size: many
J: TRBJ2-3
D: TRBD2